Below, 30 T cell receptor beta chains from the same sample are listed, as sequenced in a study of OX40 agonist ivuxolimab in advanced cancers. The data were produced by immunoSEQ multiplex PCR, yet TCRdb's version contains in-frame clones alone and is incomplete. Of some 66,000 clones in the sample, 70% to 90% were seen once. The starting material was CD4+ or CD8+ T cells sorted from blood, obtained in a trial of the OX40 agonist ivuxolimab. The origin of the receptors is an adult with an advanced solid tumor such as melanoma, head and neck, liver or kidney cancer.

The chain employs TRBV11-3 and TRBJ2-3; no clear D gene. The CDR3 sequence is 15 residues long. Germline V gives CDR1 SGHNT, CDR2 YENEEA. V gave up 5 bases and J gave up 0 bases, with 12 bases separating them. The CDR3 here is CASSPPGLSTDTQYF. CDR3 DNA sequence: TGTGCCAGCAGCCCCCCGGGTCTCAGCACAGATACGCAGTATTTT.

This clone was picked up one time. CDR3 residues: CASSAGTAPVLKTGELFF. The CDR3 DNA reads TGTGCCAGCAGCGCGGGGACAGCCCCTGTCCTGAAGACCGGGGAGCTGTTTTTT. The chain is built from TRBV7-2 and TRBJ2-2; possible D gene TRBD1, 7 bases. Germline V lookup: CDR1 SGHTA, CDR2 FQGNSA. V lost 5 bases to trimming and J lost 5 bases, with 24 bases between them. CDR3 length: 18 residues.

This chain links TRBV4-3 with TRBJ2-5, with TRBD2 matching over 8 bases. This CDR3 is 14 amino acids long. Trimming took 0 bases from V and 7 from J; bases not matched to a gene: 4. Germline V CDR1 and CDR2: LGHNA, YSLEER. CDR3 residues: CASSQELRGGTQYF. DNA for the CDR3: TGCGCCAGCAGCCAAGAACTTCGGGGGGGGACCCAGTACTTC.

This clone was observed once. Other DNA sequences of this sample code for an identical CDR3. This chain connects TRBV5-1 to TRBJ1-1; D call uncertain. Germline CDR1 is SGHRS and CDR2 is YFSETQ. The CDR3 runs 13 residues. Trimming took off 0 bases at V and 1 base at J, with 4 bases between the two ends. The CDR3 DNA follows: TGCGCCAGCAGCTTGGGGGGGAACACTGAAGCTTTCTTT. It specifies CASSLGGNTEAFF.

This clone came up once. The V call is TRBV4-1, the J call TRBJ2-5, with TRBD2 as a possible D gene (7 bases). The CDR3 covers 15 residues. V was trimmed by 4 bases and J by 5 bases, leaving 17 bases between them. Germline values: CDR1 MGHRA, CDR2 YSYEKL. The CDR3 region has the DNA TGCGCCAGCAGCCGACAAGAGGGGGGAGGGGAGACCCAGTACTTC. It encodes CASSRQEGGGETQYF.

The V and J genes are TRBV11-3 and TRBJ2-7; D uncertain. V was cut by 0 bases and J by 1 base, with 16 bases left in between. The V gene's germline CDR1 is SGHNT and CDR2 YENEEA. The CDR3 extends over 17 amino acids. The CDR3 is CASSLDRVGPASYEQYF. The CDR3, as DNA: TGTGCCAGCAGCTTAGATCGGGTTGGGCCGGCATCCTACGAGCAGTACTTC.

The gene calls are TRBV27 and TRBJ1-4; unclear D gene. This CDR3 contains 15 residues. V shed 10 bases and J shed 1 base, with 16 bases lying between them. Germline V gene lookup returns CDR1 MNHEY and CDR2 SMNVEV (reference sequence). CDR3: CATRLNRGTNEKLFF. The CDR3 region has the DNA TGTGCCACCCGTCTTAACAGAGGAACTAATGAAAAACTGTTTTTT.

V and J are TRBV27 and TRBJ2-6; 9 bases line up with TRBD1. The CDR3 is 21 amino acids. Germline assignment: CDR1 MNHEY and CDR2 SMNVEV (reference sequence). Trimming removed 6 bases from V and 2 bases from J; junction bases left unmatched: 20. DNA for the CDR3: TGTGCCAGCAGAAGCGGGACAGGGATTCTGGGTACGGAGGCTGGGGCCAACGTCCTGACTTTC. Amino acids: CASRSGTGILGTEAGANVLTF.

This clone turned up a few times. V is TRBV5-1 and J is TRBJ1-2; no definite D call. The germline V gene encodes CDR1 SGHRS and CDR2 YFSETQ. Trimming cost V 0 bases and J 1 base, with 7 bases left between them. The CDR3 contains 14 residues. The CDR3 DNA reads TGCGCCAGCAGCTTGGATGGCAATAACTATGGCTACACCTTC. Its protein is CASSLDGNNYGYTF.

This chain uses TRBV9 with TRBJ2-7; the D is unclear. The V and J ends lost 1 base and 3 bases respectively, with 17 bases between them. Germline V gene data show CDR1 as SGDLS and CDR2 as YYNGEE. The CDR3 has 16 residues. The CDR3 sequence: CASSVWVFVSFYEQYF. The CDR3 DNA is TGTGCCAGCAGCGTATGGGTCTTCGTCTCCTTCTACGAGCAGTACTTC.

The rearrangement uses TRBV15 and TRBJ1-1; D might be TRBD1 (6 bases). Germline V CDR1 and CDR2: LNHNV, YYDKDF (reference sequence). This CDR3 comprises 15 residues. The ends were cut back, 0 bases at V and 4 bases at J, with 12 bases in the middle. In DNA form, the CDR3 reads TGTGCCACCAGCAGAGATTGGGGCAGGGGCACTGAAGCTTTCTTT. Translated, it gives CATSRDWGRGTEAFF. The full variable domain, its missing parts supplied by reference TRBV15 and TRBJ1-1, is DAMVIQNPRYQVTQFGKPVTLSCSQTLNHNVMYWYQQKSSQAPKLLFHYYDKDFNNEADTPDNFQSRRPNTSFCFLDIRSPGLGDTAMYLCATSRDWGRGTEAFFGQGTRLTVV.

This clone appeared once. J is TRBJ2-4 and V is TRBV11-3; no firm D call. Germline V gene sequence: CDR1 SGHNT, CDR2 YENEEA. With 5 bases removed from V and 3 bases from J, the gap between germline ends came to 14 bases. The CDR3 spans 15 residues. CDR3 nucleotides: TGTGCCAGCAGCCCGAACCCGGGTCTCAAAAACATTCAGTACTTC. Translated: CASSPNPGLKNIQYF.

This clone appeared many times. The chain couples TRBV7-6 to TRBJ2-7; 7 nucleotides match TRBD2. CDR3 size: 16 residues. CDR1 is SGHVS and CDR2 is FNYEAQ in the germline V gene. The J segment lost 2 bases and the V segment lost 5 bases, leaving 12 bases of the junction unmatched. The CDR3 nucleotides read TGTGCCAGCAGCCGGCCCTTGGACGGGGGGACCTACGAGCAGTACTTC. Residues: CASSRPLDGGTYEQYF.

V and J are TRBV25-1 and TRBJ2-5; the D is unclear. The V end was cut by 8 bases, the J end by 1 base, with 14 bases between. This CDR3 spans 14 amino acids. Germline V gene lookup returns CDR1 MGHDK and CDR2 SYGVNS. CDR3 bases: TGTGCCAGCGGAAAACACTACCCCCAAGAGACCCAGTACTTC. Translated, it gives CASGKHYPQETQYF.

This clone was seen just once. The chain is built from TRBV5-4 and TRBJ2-1; the D gene could be TRBD1 or TRBD2 (6 bases each). Trimming removed 0 bases from V and 9 bases from J, with 13 bases in between. The germline gives CDR1 SGHNT, CDR2 YYREEE (reference sequence). The CDR3 sequence is 14 residues long. The CDR3 bases are TGTGCCAGCAGCTTGGGGAGGGGGGTGAGTGAGCAGTTCTTC. Translating it yields CASSLGRGVSEQFF. The full variable domain, in which reference TRBV5-4 and TRBJ2-1 provide the parts outside the CDR3, is ETGVTQSPTHLIKTRGQQVTLRCSSQSGHNTVSWYQQALGQGPQFIFQYYREEENGRGNFPPRFSGLQFPNYSSELNVNALELDDSALYLCASSLGRGVSEQFFGPGTRLTVL.

V and J are TRBV6-6 and TRBJ2-5, with D perhaps matching TRBD1 (6 bases). The CDR3 spans 15 residues. V lost 4 bases and J 2 bases, leaving 14 bases between the germline ends. Looked up from germline, CDR1 is MNHNY and CDR2 is SVGAGI (reference sequence). The CDR3 is CASSSPPGQQETQYF. The CDR3 DNA reads as TGTGCCAGCAGTTCCCCACCCGGACAGCAAGAGACCCAGTACTTC.

The V gene is TRBV7-6, the J gene TRBJ1-4; D gene ambiguous. There are 13 residues in the CDR3. Germline-derived CDR1 and CDR2 are SGHVS and FNYEAQ. Between the trimmed V and J ends, which lost 0 bases and 4 bases, there was a span of 3 bases. CDR3 protein: CASSLARNEKLFF. The CDR3 nucleotides are TGTGCCAGCAGCTTAGCACGTAATGAAAAACTGTTTTTT.

The rearrangement uses TRBV5-1 and TRBJ1-3, with TRBD1 as a possible D gene (6 bases). The CDR3 sequence is 15 residues long. In germline, CDR1 is SGHRS, CDR2 YFSETQ. V was trimmed by 4 bases and J by 0 bases, leaving 11 bases between them. DNA for the CDR3: TGCGCCAGCAGCCTTGGACAGCACTCTGGAAACACCATATATTTT. Protein product: CASSLGQHSGNTIYF.

The J gene is TRBJ2-7, the V gene TRBV7-2, with D perhaps TRBD1 or TRBD2 (9 bases each). The V gene lost 5 bases and the J gene lost 2 bases, with 25 bases spanning the gap. The germline V gene encodes CDR1 SGHTA and CDR2 FQGNSA. CDR3 length: 18 amino acids. CDR3 sequence (DNA): TGTGCCAGCAGCGTACAGGGGGCGGCTAGCGGGACGACCTACGAGCAGTACTTC. Residues: CASSVQGAASGTTYEQYF.

V is TRBV5-4 and J is TRBJ2-7; 8 bases are shared with TRBD2. The CDR3 loop spans 14 amino acids. The germline gives CDR1 SGHNT, CDR2 YYREEE (reference sequence). Trimming at V came to 0 bases and at J to 6 bases, leaving 5 bases not matched to a gene. This CDR3 is CASSLAGGRSEQYF. The CDR3 DNA sequence: TGTGCCAGCAGCTTGGCGGGAGGGCGGTCCGAGCAGTACTTC.

As DNA, the CDR3 is TGTGCCAGCAGTTTAATATCTGCGGGAGCGAAAAAAGAGACCCAGTACTTC. Its translation is CASSLISAGAKKETQYF. J is TRBJ2-5 and V is TRBV27; 7 positions agree with TRBD2. Germline CDR1 reads MNHEY; CDR2 reads SMNVEV (reference sequence). This CDR3 has 17 amino acids. J was trimmed by 3 bases and V by 2 bases; bases with no gene match: 12.

This clone was picked up one time. The chain is built from TRBV9 and TRBJ2-1; TRBD2 agrees at 8 bases. Germline-derived CDR1 and CDR2 are SGDLS and YYNGEE. The CDR3 extends over 15 amino acids. V was clipped by 0 bases and J by 9 bases; unmatched bases: 8. The CDR3 protein is CASSVVERERGEQFF. DNA of the CDR3: TGTGCCAGCAGCGTAGTGGAGCGGGAGCGGGGTGAGCAGTTCTTC.

The chain carries TRBV5-4 and TRBJ2-5; 10 bases are shared with TRBD1. Germline V gene lookup returns CDR1 SGHNT and CDR2 YYREEE (reference sequence). V lost 4 bases and J lost 1; bases outside the gene matches: 4. The CDR3 covers 15 residues. The CDR3 loop reads CASSTGQGSQETQYF. The CDR3 DNA follows: TGTGCCAGCAGCACGGGACAGGGGAGCCAAGAGACCCAGTACTTC.

V is TRBV14 and J is TRBJ2-3; the D call may be TRBD1 or TRBD2 (5 bases each). Deletions cut 1 base from V and 5 bases from J, with 10 bases between. This CDR3 is built from 14 residues. CDR1 is SGHDN, CDR2 FVKESK, per germline. The DNA of the CDR3 is TGTGCCAGCAGCCAAGGGGGGACGGTAGATACGCAGTATTTT. Translated: CASSQGGTVDTQYF.

The rearrangement links TRBV5-1 to TRBJ2-1; D call uncertain. Trimming stripped 1 base from V and 6 bases from J, with 14 bases between. Germline CDR1 and CDR2: SGHRS and YFSETQ. The CDR3 is 15 residues long. CDR3 sequence: CASSLWAGQSNEQFF. The CDR3 DNA is TGCGCCAGCAGCTTGTGGGCCGGGCAGAGCAATGAGCAGTTCTTC.

This clone was seen only once. The V call is TRBV6-5, the J call TRBJ1-1, with D unresolved. There are 13 residues in the CDR3. Per the germline V gene, CDR1 is MNHEY and CDR2 is SVGAGI. The germline V and J ends were trimmed by 2 bases and 2 bases, with 6 bases remaining between them. The CDR3 protein is CASSYGYNTEAFF. The CDR3 DNA sequence: TGTGCCAGCAGTTACGGGTATAACACTGAAGCTTTCTTT.

The V and J genes are TRBV5-5 and TRBJ2-1, with TRBD2 matching 7 bases. Per germline, CDR1 SGHKS and CDR2 YYEKEE (reference sequence). V gave up 0 bases and J gave up 7 bases; unmatched junction bases: 10. This CDR3 comprises 16 residues. The CDR3 reads CASSLVGGRSGNEQFF. CDR3 nucleotides: TGTGCCAGCAGCTTGGTTGGCGGGAGATCAGGGAATGAGCAGTTCTTC.

V usage is TRBV19 and J usage is TRBJ2-1; 9 nucleotides agree with TRBD2. This CDR3 contains 15 residues. V trimming: 5 bases; J trimming: 8 bases; junction bases outside the gene matches: 10. CDR1 and CDR2 from the germline V gene are LNHDA and SQIVND (reference sequence). CDR3 protein: CASSVGLAGRDEQFF. CDR3 DNA sequence: TGTGCCAGTAGTGTCGGGCTAGCGGGAAGAGATGAGCAGTTCTTC. Full variable domain (outside the CDR3, taken from reference TRBV19 and TRBJ2-1): DGGITQSPKYLFRKEGQNVTLSCEQNLNHDAMYWYRQDPGQGLRLIYYSQIVNDFQKGDIAEGYSVSREKKESFPLTVTSAQKNPTAFYLCASSVGLAGRDEQFFGPGTRLTVL.

The chain joins TRBV11-3 to TRBJ2-7, with 10 nucleotides matching TRBD2. The germline CDR1 and CDR2 sequences are SGHNT and YENEEA. This CDR3 has 16 amino acids. Trimming removed 1 base from V and 0 bases from J; junction bases left unmatched: 3. CDR3 nucleotide sequence: TGTGCCAGCAGCTTAGGGACTAGCGGTATCTCCTACGAGCAGTACTTC. It is translated as CASSLGTSGISYEQYF.

The chain joins TRBV27 to TRBJ1-1; D call uncertain. V lost 1 base, J lost 4 bases, and 13 bases lay in between. Per germline, CDR1 MNHEY and CDR2 SMNVEV (reference sequence). The CDR3 length is 15 residues. For the CDR3, the DNA is TGTGCCAGCAGTTTATATCACCCGAGAGCCACTGAAGCTTTCTTT. It translates to CASSLYHPRATEAFF.